This T cell receptor beta chain was recovered during a study of blood T cell repertoires in COVID-19. Whole-study context: Samples came from the United States, Italy and Spain, spanning acute and convalescent COVID-19. Sources were T cells, B-cell-depleted T cells, or PBMCs; the material itself was cDNA or gDNA.

Source study methods: How many nucleated cells were present was estimated from reference gene primer amplification. Sequencing was performed with immunoSEQ multiplex PCR; in TCRdb, only in-frame clones are kept and a portion is missing. V and J calls and clone size come straight from that table; D and trimming were deduced from the DNA. The sample yields around 110,000 clones, roughly 85% seen once. The germline V gene encodes CDR1 SGDLS and CDR2 YYNGEE. The CDR3 runs 15 residues. V gave up 2 bases and J gave up 6 bases; unmatched junction bases: 5. The chain carries TRBV9 and TRBJ2-1, with 10 bases matching TRBD2. The TCR was taken from a man aged 25-45 years with acute or convalescent COVID-19. Source material: peripheral blood. The CDR3 region is CASSVSGGAGNEQFF. The CDR3 DNA follows: TGTGCCAGCAGCGTGAGCGGGGGGGCTGGCAATGAGCAGTTCTTC.